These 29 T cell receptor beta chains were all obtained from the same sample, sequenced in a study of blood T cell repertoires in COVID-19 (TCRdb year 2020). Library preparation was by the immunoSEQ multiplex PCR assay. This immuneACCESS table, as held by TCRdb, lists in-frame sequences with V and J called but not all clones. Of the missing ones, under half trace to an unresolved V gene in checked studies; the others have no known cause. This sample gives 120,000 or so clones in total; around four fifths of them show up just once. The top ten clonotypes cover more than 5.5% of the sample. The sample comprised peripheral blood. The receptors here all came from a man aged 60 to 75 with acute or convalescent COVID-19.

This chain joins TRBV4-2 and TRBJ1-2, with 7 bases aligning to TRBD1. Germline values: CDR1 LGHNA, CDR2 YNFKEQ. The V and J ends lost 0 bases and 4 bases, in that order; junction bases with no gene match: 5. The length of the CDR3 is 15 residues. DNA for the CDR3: TGTGCCAGCAGCCAAGATAAAGGGGGCCTCTATGGCTACACCTTC. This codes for CASSQDKGGLYGYTF.

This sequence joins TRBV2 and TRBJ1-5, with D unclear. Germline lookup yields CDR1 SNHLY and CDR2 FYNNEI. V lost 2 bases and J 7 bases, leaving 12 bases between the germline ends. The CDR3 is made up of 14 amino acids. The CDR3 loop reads CASSEYPNGQPQHF. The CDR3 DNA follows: TGTGCCAGCAGTGAATATCCGAACGGGCAGCCCCAGCATTTT.

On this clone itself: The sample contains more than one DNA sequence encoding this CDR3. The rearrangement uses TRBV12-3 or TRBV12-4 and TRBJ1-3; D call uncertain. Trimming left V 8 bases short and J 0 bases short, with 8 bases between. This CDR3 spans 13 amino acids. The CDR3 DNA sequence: TGTGCCAGCCGACTCATCTCTGGAAACACCATATATTTT. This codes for CASRLISGNTIYF.

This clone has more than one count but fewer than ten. CDR3 sequence: CASKAPGTGNEKLFF. The CDR3 nucleotides are TGTGCCAGCAAGGCCCCCGGGACAGGGAATGAAAAACTGTTTTTT. The rearrangement uses TRBV6-5 and TRBJ1-4; 9 positions match TRBD1. CDR3 length: 15 amino acids. Germline values: CDR1 MNHEY, CDR2 SVGAGI. The J segment lost 5 bases and the V segment lost 7 bases, leaving 8 bases of the junction unmatched.

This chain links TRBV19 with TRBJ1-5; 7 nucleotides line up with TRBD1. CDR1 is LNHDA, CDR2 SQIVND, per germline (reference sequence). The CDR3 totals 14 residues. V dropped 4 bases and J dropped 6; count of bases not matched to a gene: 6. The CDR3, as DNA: TGTGCCAGTAGTAGCGACAGGGTCGGTCAGCCCCAGCATTTT. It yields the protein CASSSDRVGQPQHF.

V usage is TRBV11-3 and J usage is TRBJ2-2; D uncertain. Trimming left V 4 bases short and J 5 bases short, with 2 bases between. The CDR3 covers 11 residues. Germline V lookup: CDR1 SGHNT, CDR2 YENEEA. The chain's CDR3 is CASSSTGELFF. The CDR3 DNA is TGTGCCAGCAGCTCTACCGGGGAGCTGTTTTTT.

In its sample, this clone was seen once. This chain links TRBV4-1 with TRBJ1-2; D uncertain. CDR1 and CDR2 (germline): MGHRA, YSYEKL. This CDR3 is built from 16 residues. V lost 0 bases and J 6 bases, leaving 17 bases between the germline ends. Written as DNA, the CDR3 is TGCGCCAGCAGCCAAGACCCTAAAGCACAGTCCCATGGCTACACCTTC. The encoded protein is CASSQDPKAQSHGYTF.

CDR3 nucleotide sequence: TGTGCCAGCAGTGAACAGTTTGGCTATGGCTACACCTTC. Encoded protein: CASSEQFGYGYTF. The J gene is TRBJ1-2, the V gene TRBV25-1; unclear D gene. This CDR3 region has 13 residues. Trimming removed 2 bases at V and 4 bases at J, with 8 bases between. Germline V gene data show CDR1 as MGHDK and CDR2 as SYGVNS.

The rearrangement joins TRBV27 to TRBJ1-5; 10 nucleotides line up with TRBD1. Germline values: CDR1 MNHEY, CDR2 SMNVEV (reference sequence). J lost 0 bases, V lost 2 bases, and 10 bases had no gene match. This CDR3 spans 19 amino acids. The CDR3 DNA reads TGTGCCAGCAGTTTAAAACCGGACAGGGGGGGATATAGCAATCAGCCCCAGCATTTT. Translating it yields CASSLKPDRGGYSNQPQHF.

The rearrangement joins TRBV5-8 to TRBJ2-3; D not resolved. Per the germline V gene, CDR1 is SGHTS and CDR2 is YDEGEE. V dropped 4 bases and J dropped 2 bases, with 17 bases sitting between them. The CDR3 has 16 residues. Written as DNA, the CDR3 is TGTGCCAGCAGCCGCGGCACTGTCAGAACCACAGATACGCAGTATTTT. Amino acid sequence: CASSRGTVRTTDTQYF.

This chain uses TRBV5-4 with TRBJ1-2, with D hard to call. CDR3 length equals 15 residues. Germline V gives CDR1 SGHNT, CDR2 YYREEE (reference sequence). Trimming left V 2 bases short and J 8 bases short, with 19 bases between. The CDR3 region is CASSFVGRNPSGYTF. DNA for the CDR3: TGTGCCAGCAGCTTTGTTGGGAGAAACCCCTCGGGCTACACCTTC.

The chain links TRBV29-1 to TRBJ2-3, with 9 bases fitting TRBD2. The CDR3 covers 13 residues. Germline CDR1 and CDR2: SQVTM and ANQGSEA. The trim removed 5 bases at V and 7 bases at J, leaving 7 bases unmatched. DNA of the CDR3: TGCAGCGTTACCGGGACTAGCTCCTATACGCAGTATTTT. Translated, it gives CSVTGTSSYTQYF.

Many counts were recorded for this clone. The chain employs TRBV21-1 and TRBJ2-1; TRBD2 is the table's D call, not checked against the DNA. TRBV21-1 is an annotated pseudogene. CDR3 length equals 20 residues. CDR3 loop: CASSKGPDPLADGSYNEQFF. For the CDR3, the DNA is TGTGCCAGCAGCAAAGGGCCCGATCCCCTAGCGGATGGTTCCTACAATGAGCAGTTCTTC.

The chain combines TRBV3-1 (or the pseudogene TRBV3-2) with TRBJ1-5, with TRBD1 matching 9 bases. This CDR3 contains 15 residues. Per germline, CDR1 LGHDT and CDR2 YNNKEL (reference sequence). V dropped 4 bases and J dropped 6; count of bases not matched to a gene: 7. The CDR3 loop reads CASSPWDRVPQPQHF. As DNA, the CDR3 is TGTGCCAGCAGCCCCTGGGACAGGGTCCCTCAGCCCCAGCATTTT.

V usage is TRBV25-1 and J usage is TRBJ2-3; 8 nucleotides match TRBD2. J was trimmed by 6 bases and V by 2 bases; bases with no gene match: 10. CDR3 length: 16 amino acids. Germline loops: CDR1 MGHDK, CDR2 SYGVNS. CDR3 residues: CASSEDGSGRGDTQYF. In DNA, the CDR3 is TGTGCCAGCAGTGAAGATGGGAGCGGGAGAGGTGATACGCAGTATTTT.

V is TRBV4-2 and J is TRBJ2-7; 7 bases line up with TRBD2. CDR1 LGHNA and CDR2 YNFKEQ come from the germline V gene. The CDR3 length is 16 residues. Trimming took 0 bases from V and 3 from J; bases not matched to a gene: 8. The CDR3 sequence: CASSQDPGGYVYEQYF. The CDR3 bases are TGTGCCAGCAGCCAAGATCCGGGGGGTTACGTCTACGAGCAGTACTTC.

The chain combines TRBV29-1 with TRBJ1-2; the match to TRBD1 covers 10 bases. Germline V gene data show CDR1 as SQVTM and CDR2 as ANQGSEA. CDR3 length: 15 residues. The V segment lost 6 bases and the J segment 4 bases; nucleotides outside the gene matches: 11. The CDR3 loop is CSVPLGTGDGYGYTF. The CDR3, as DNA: TGCAGCGTCCCCCTCGGGACAGGGGACGGCTATGGCTACACCTTC.

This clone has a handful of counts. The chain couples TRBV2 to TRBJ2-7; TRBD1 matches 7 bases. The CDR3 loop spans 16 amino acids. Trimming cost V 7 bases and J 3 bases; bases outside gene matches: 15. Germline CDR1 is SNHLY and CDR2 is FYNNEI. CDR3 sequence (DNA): TGTGCCAGCATAGGCGAGGGGGCTATCTCTTTCTACGAGCAGTACTTC. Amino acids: CASIGEGAISFYEQYF.

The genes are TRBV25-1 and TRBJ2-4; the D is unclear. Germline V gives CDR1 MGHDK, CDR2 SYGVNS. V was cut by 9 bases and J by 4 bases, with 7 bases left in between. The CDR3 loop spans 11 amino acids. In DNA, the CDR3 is TGTGCCAGAAGTTCAAAAAACATTCAGTACTTC. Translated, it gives CARSSKNIQYF.

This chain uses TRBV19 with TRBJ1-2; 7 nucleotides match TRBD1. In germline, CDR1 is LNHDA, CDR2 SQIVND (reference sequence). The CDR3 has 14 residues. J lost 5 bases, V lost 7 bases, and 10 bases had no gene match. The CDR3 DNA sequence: TGTGCCAGTAAAGGGACAGCTACGAGTTATGGCTACACCTTC. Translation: CASKGTATSYGYTF.

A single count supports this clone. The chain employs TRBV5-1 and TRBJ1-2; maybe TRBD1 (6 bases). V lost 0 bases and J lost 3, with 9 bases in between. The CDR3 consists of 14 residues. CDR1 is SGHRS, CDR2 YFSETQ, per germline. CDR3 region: CASSLEEGDYGYTF. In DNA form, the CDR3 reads TGCGCCAGCAGCTTGGAAGAGGGGGACTATGGCTACACCTTC. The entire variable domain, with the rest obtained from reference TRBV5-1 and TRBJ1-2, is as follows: KAGVTQTPRYLIKTRGQQVTLSCSPISGHRSVSWYQQTPGQGLQFLFEYFSETQRNKGNFPGRFSGRQFSNSRSEMNVSTLELGDSALYLCASSLEEGDYGYTFGSGTRLTVV.

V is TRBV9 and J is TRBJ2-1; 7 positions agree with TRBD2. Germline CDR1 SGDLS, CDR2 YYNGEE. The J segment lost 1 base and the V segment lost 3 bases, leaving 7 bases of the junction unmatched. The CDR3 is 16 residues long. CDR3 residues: CASSAWTSGSYNEQFF. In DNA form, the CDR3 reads TGTGCCAGCAGCGCTTGGACTAGTGGGTCCTACAATGAGCAGTTCTTC.

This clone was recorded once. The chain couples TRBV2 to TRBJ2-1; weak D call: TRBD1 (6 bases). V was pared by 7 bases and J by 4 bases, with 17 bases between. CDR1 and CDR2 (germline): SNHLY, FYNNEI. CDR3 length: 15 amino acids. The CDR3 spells CASITPGHRYNEQFF. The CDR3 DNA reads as TGTGCCAGCATCACACCGGGACATCGGTACAATGAGCAGTTCTTC.

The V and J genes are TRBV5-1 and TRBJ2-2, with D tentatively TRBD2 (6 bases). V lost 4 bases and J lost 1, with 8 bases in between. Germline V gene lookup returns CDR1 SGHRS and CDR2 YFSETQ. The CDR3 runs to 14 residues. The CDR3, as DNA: TGCGCCAGCAGCACCGGGGGGAACACCGGGGAGCTGTTTTTT. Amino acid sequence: CASSTGGNTGELFF. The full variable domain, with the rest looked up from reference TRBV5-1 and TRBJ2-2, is KAGVTQTPRYLIKTRGQQVTLSCSPISGHRSVSWYQQTPGQGLQFLFEYFSETQRNKGNFPGRFSGRQFSNSRSEMNVSTLELGDSALYLCASSTGGNTGELFFGEGSRLTVL.

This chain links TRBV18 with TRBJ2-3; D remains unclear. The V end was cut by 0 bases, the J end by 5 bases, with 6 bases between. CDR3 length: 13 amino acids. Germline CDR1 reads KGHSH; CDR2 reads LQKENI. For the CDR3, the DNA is TGTGCCAGCTCACCACCGCCGGTAGATACGCAGTATTTT. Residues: CASSPPPVDTQYF.

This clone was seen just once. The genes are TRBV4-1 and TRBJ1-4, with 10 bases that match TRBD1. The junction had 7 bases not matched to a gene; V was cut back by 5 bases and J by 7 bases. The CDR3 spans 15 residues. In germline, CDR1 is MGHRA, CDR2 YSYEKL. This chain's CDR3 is CASSLQTGGREKLFF. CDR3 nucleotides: TGCGCCAGCAGCTTGCAGACAGGGGGCCGTGAAAAACTGTTTTTT.

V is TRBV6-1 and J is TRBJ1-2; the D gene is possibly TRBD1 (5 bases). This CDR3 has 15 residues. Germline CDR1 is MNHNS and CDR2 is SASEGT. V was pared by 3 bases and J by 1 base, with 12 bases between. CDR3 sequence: CASSEENRINYGYTF. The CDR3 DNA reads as TGTGCCAGCAGTGAGGAAAACAGGATTAACTATGGCTACACCTTC.

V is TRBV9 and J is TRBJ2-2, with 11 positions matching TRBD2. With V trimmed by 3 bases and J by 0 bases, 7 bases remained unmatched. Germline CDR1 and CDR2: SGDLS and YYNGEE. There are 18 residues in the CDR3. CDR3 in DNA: TGTGCCAGCAGCGCCCCTAGCGGGAGGAACCCGAACACCGGGGAGCTGTTTTTT. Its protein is CASSAPSGRNPNTGELFF.

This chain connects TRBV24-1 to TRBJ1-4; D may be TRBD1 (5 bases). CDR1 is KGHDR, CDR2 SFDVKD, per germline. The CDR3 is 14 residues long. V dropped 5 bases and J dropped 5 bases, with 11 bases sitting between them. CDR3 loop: CATSGGGPNEKLFF. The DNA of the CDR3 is TGTGCCACCAGTGGGGGCGGACCGAATGAAAAACTGTTTTTT.